This paragraph reports one T cell receptor (beta chain). Assay: immunoSEQ multiplex PCR; the TCRdb copy retains only in-frame clones and omits some. The sample lists 100,000 to 130,000 clones; about 82% were seen once. The CDR3 contains 13 residues. Looked up from germline, CDR1 is MDHEN and CDR2 is SYDVKM. V gave up 9 bases and J gave up 7 bases, with 13 bases separating them. The data derive from a study of T cell responses to AZD1222 COVID-19 vaccine. This TCR came from an adult in good health. Here the sequenced sample was peripheral blood, taken on day 0 of AZD1222 vaccination. The chain uses TRBV28 and TRBJ1-6, with D possibly TRBD1 on 5 matching bases. The CDR3 DNA follows: TGTGCCAGTGGGACGGAACAGAATTCACCCCTCCACTTT. Amino acid sequence: CASGTEQNSPLHF. The full variable domain, in which reference TRBV28 and TRBJ1-6 provide the parts outside the CDR3, is DVKVTQSSRYLVKRTGEKVFLECVQDMDHENMFWYRQDPGLGLRLIYFSYDVKMKEKGDIPEGYSVSREKKERFSLILESASTNQTSMYLCASGTEQNSPLHFGNGTRLTVT.